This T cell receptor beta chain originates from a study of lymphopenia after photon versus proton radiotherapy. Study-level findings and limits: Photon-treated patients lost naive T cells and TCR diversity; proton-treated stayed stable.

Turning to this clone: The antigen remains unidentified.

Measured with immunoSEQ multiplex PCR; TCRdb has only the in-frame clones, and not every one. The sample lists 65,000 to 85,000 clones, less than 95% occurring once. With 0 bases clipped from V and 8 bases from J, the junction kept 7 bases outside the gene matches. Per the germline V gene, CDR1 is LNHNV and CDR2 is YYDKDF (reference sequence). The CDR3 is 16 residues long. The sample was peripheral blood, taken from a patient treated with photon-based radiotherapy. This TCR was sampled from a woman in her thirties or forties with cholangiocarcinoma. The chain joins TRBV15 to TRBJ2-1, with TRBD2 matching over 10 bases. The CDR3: CATSRDLAGAGDEQFF. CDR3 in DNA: TGTGCCACCAGCAGAGATCTAGCGGGAGCGGGCGATGAGCAGTTCTTC.